The following is a T cell receptor (beta chain) sequence with its context. Its antigen is unknown. This PCR relied on a set of 60 Vbeta primers and 13 Jbeta primers. The assay was immunoSEQ multiplex PCR, and TCRdb's table has in-frame clones only and misses some. This sample has around 52,000 clones, with roughly 83% found just once. The data derive from a study of cytomegalovirus exposure and HLA in healthy donors. The CDR3 is made up of 16 amino acids. Per germline, CDR1 SGHVS and CDR2 FQNEAQ. The V and J ends lost 5 bases and 5 bases, in that order; junction bases with no gene match: 11. Findings and limits, study-wide: Analyzed later, most CMV-associated TCR beta chains appeared HLA-restricted. A reported reduction in N-insertions relative to the approximately 640-donor mean was seen in an Asian-associated ancestry cluster in a later analysis.

This clonotype originated in a man aged 40-49 years in good health and CMV-seronegative. The sequencing input was PBMCs. V gene TRBV7-8 combines with J gene TRBJ1-2; 10 nucleotides agree with TRBD1. CDR3 amino acids: CASSPRDRGFRYGYTF. In nucleotides, the CDR3 is TGTGCCAGCAGCCCGCGGGACAGGGGATTCCGGTATGGCTACACCTTC.